The source of this T cell receptor beta chain is a study of CD8+ T cells in alopecia areata (dated by TCRdb to the late 2010s). For the wider study: The treated patients, all with moderate-to-severe alopecia areata, were enrolled in an open-label pilot trial of oral tofacitinib given at 5 to 10 mg twice daily. Tofacitinib was given for 6 to 18 months, followed by 6 months of follow-up off drug to assess delayed response and recurrence. Disease severity in treated patients was measured with the SALT score, which quantifies the percentage of affected scalp surface area. The study used high-throughput TCRbeta sequencing to examine T cell clonal expansion in alopecia areata, in both the C3H/HeJ mouse model and human patients. Scalp tissue and sorted CD4+ and CD8+ peripheral blood T cells from patchy and totalis/universalis alopecia areata patients and from healthy controls were covered by human TCRbeta sequencing. Biopsies were taken from tofacitinib-treated patients at baseline and at 4 and 24 weeks of treatment, and a later scalp biopsy was taken in several of the tofacitinib-treated patients. Clonality in the scalp was compared among normal scalp (n=4), patchy alopecia areata scalp (n=8), and alopecia totalis/universalis scalp (n=8). RNA was obtained with the PAXgene miRNA kit for fixed scalp, the miRNeasy kit for PBMCs, and the RNeasy kit for mouse skin. TCRbeta CDR3 regions were amplified by immunoSEQ multiplex PCR with 35 Vbeta forward and 13 Jbeta reverse primers. Study-wide findings and limitations: Because the treated cohort was small and included a single nonresponder, larger studies are needed to assess links between baseline CD8+ expansion and response. Tofacitinib significantly lowered scalp clonality and the number of expanded CD8+ clones among the top 100 scalp clones. Compared with normal scalp, lesional scalp had higher clonality and more expanded CD8+ clones, particularly in alopecia totalis/universalis, a pattern that suggests antigenic drive. Unlike mouse skin, which is dominated by gammadelta T cells, normal human skin has resident alphabeta T cells that are also sequenced, and this complicates analysis of the scalp TCR repertoire. TCR sequences shared between patients were less clear than in mice, possibly partly because of HLA diversity in the patient population. Many expanded lesional clones persisted in scalp and blood during tofacitinib treatment, which may partly explain relapse after stopping treatment.

The intended sense of this specimen's treatment or condition label: oral pan-JAK inhibitor, 5-10 mg twice daily. Peripheral blood and lesional scalp punch biopsies were obtained from patients with alopecia areata. PBMCs were separated by density centrifugation and stained for CD3, CD4 and CD8, after which CD4+ and CD8+ T cells were sorted on a FACSAria. Comments on this clone: This clone's antigen is unknown. Per-nucleotide qualities are absent, and no much larger clonotype sits a single base away.

The library was made by the immunoSEQ multiplex PCR assay. RNA was extracted from all samples and reverse transcribed into cDNA as template for TCR sequencing. SuperScript III was used for first-strand cDNA synthesis, primed with a 2:1 mix of oligo-dT and random hexamers. A synthetic immune receptor repertoire was used to measure amplification bias, and any remaining bias was corrected computationally. In the source study's methods: Raw reads were preprocessed for error removal, and CDR3 was defined according to IMGT conventions as running from the conserved cysteine to phenylalanine. To get clonality, Shannon entropy was normalized by log2 of the number of productive unique TCRs and the result was subtracted from 1. CD4 or CD8 identity of scalp clones was inferred by cross-referencing scalp TCRbeta sequences with sorted blood CD4 and CD8 repertoires. Held by TCRdb, this immuneACCESS table contains in-frame sequences only and omits some clones. Under half of the omission traces to an unresolved V gene where checked; the cause of the rest is unknown. V, J and clone size were drawn from that table, and D and trimming were deduced from the DNA. This sample has about 200,000 clones in its table, and approximately 67% of those were observed once. Approximately 1.2% of the sample is in the top ten clones.

Measured from the cysteine to the phenylalanine, the CDR3 is 14 residues long. CDR3 DNA is the only sequence kept; it has 42 bases, read in frame from the first base. The junction shows trimming of 6 bases on V and 5 bases on J, and the gene matches do not reach 8 bases of it. CDR1 and CDR2 (SQVTM, ANQGSEA) derive from the germline V gene. This TCR derives from a human donor with alopecia areata. The rearranged chain carries TRBV29-1 and TRBJ2-1, with 9 bases aligning to TRBD1. Sequences were derived from CD4+ T cells sorted from blood, sampled between weeks 49 and 50, from a patient treated with tofacitinib. CDR3 region: CSVGRGTGNNEQFF. At the DNA level, the sequence is TGCAGCGTCGGGAGAGGGACAGGGAACAATGAGCAGTTCTTC.